This T cell receptor (beta chain) was recovered during a study of blood T cell repertoires in COVID-19. Study information: Material from acute and convalescent COVID-19 was sourced from the United States, Italy and Spain. Sources were T cells, B-cell-depleted T cells, or PBMCs; the material itself was cDNA or gDNA.

This CDR3 is built from 14 residues. Trimming pared 7 bases from V and 4 bases from J, leaving 16 bases between. Germline loops: CDR1 LGHNT, CDR2 FRNRAP. Under the authors' procedure: Reference gene primer amplification gave estimated nucleated cell counts. The data were produced by immunoSEQ multiplex PCR, yet TCRdb's version contains in-frame clones alone and is incomplete. The D gene and trimming were derived from the DNA, and the V and J assignments and clone size from that table. The sample includes 210,000 or so clones, around 82% of them seen just once. The source of this sequence is a woman aged 35 to 49 with acute or convalescent COVID-19. The chain recombines TRBV12-5 with TRBJ1-1, with D perhaps TRBD1 (6 bases). Sequencing was performed on peripheral blood. CDR3 in amino acids: CASALTGQGTEAFF. The CDR3 DNA is TGTGCTAGTGCCCTAACAGGGCAGGGCACTGAAGCTTTCTTT. The variable domain in full, with the rest retrieved from reference TRBV12-5 and TRBJ1-1, is DARVTQTPRHKVTEMGQEVTMRCQPILGHNTVFWYRQTMMQGLELLAYFRNRAPLDDSGMPKDRFSAEMPDATLATLKIQPSEPRDSAVYFCASALTGQGTEAFFGQGTRLTVV.